This T cell receptor beta chain was recovered during a study of CD8 T cells in Susac syndrome. This CDR3 comprises 12 residues. The germline V gene encodes CDR1 MNHEY and CDR2 SMNVEV (reference sequence). Trimming removed 6 bases at V and 6 bases at J, with 9 bases between. RNA totalling roughly 0.45 to 1 ug underwent reverse transcription with random hexamers. TCRdb processed the immunoSEQ multiplex PCR reads anew with MiXCR; each CDR3 protein has one entry. The repertoire includes about 400,000 distinct CDR3 sequences, around 83% of them detected once, and under 0.15% sits in the top ten. Sequenced sample: CD8+ T cells from PBMCs. The chain is built from TRBV27 and TRBJ2-1; the D is unclear. The origin of this receptor is a human donor with multiple sclerosis. In DNA form, the CDR3 reads TGTGCCAGCAGACCCACAAGCAATGAGCAGTTCTTC. This gives the protein CASRPTSNEQFF.